Shown below are 21 T cell receptor beta chains from a single sample sequenced in a study of CD8 T cells in ankylosing spondylitis. Study-wide points: A TCR beta motif of fewer than 10 highly homologous variants seemed to mark ankylosing spondylitis blood.

No cognate antigen is known for these TCRs. Each CDR3 protein gets one entry after TCRdb re-called the 5' RACE reads with MiXCR. The sample has fewer than 400,000 distinct CDR3 sequences, 8% seen once. Sequencing used blood, either unsorted or a sorted T cell fraction (not recorded which). The source of these receptors is a male donor with ankylosing spondylitis.

This clonotype has at least ten counts. V gene TRBV3-1 combines with J gene TRBJ1-5, with D unclear. The CDR3 sequence is 13 residues long. Germline V gene lookup returns CDR1 LGHDT and CDR2 YNNKEL (reference sequence). V was shortened by 3 bases and J by 4 bases, with 7 bases between the two germline ends. The CDR3 region is CASSQDLNQPQHF. In nucleotides, the CDR3 is TGTGCCAGCAGCCAGGATTTAAATCAGCCCCAGCATTTT. The full variable domain, completed using reference TRBV3-1 and TRBJ1-5, is DTAVSQTPKYLVTQMGNDKSIKCEQNLGHDTMYWYKQDSKKFLKIMFSYNNKELIINETVPNRFSPKSPDKAHLNLHINSLELGDSAVYFCASSQDLNQPQHFGDGTRLSIL.

This clonotype was seen more than once but under ten times. The chain has TRBV7-2 and TRBJ2-5; D call uncertain. CDR3 size: 14 residues. Trimming stripped 1 base from V and 3 bases from J, with 9 bases between. Germline V CDR1 and CDR2: SGHTA, FQGNSA. The CDR3 sequence is CASSLDQQKETQYF. Here the CDR3 DNA reads TGTGCCAGCAGCTTAGACCAGCAGAAAGAGACCCAGTACTTC.

J is TRBJ2-5 and V is TRBV15, with D possibly matching TRBD2 (6 bases). The CDR3 runs to 14 residues. V was clipped by 9 bases and J by 1 base, with 15 bases between them. Germline assignment: CDR1 LNHNV and CDR2 YYDKDF (reference sequence). The CDR3, as DNA: TGTGCCACACGGCCCGGGACTCGCCAAGAGACCCAGTACTTC. It yields the protein CATRPGTRQETQYF. The variable domain in full, with the rest retrieved from reference TRBV15 and TRBJ2-5, is DAMVIQNPRYQVTQFGKPVTLSCSQTLNHNVMYWYQQKSSQAPKLLFHYYDKDFNNEADTPDNFQSRRPNTSFCFLDIRSPGLGDTAMYLCATRPGTRQETQYFGPGTRLLVL.

This clonotype has more than one count but fewer than ten. The chain employs TRBV3-1 and TRBJ2-7; possibly TRBD1 for D (5 bases). The germline V gene has CDR1 LGHDT and CDR2 YNNKEL (reference sequence). Trimming removed 4 bases at V and 0 bases at J, with 10 bases between. The CDR3 runs 14 residues. The CDR3 region is CASSRPDTSYEQYF. The CDR3 DNA reads TGTGCCAGCAGCCGCCCGGACACCTCCTACGAGCAGTACTTC.

The chain combines TRBV12-5 with TRBJ2-1; no clear D. Germline CDR1 LGHNT, CDR2 FRNRAP. The CDR3 is made up of 13 amino acids. The V end was cut by 1 base, the J end by 5 bases, with 6 bases between. CDR3 in amino acids: CASGLGHHNEQFF. CDR3 nucleotides: TGTGCTAGTGGTTTGGGGCACCACAATGAGCAGTTCTTC.

This clonotype came up many times. The V and J genes are TRBV2 and TRBJ2-7, with no clear D. The germline V gene encodes CDR1 SNHLY and CDR2 FYNNEI. The V end was cut by 6 bases, the J end by 0 bases, with 9 bases between. The CDR3 is 13 amino acids. The CDR3 region has the DNA TGTGCCAGCAGGATCTCGCCCTCCTACGAGCAGTACTTC. Protein sequence: CASRISPSYEQYF.

The V and J genes are TRBV7-9 and TRBJ2-7; TRBD1 is a possible D gene (6 bases). In germline, CDR1 is SEHNR, CDR2 FQNEAQ (reference sequence). With 4 bases removed from V and 1 base from J, the gap between germline ends came to 11 bases. The length of the CDR3 is 14 residues. In DNA form, the CDR3 reads TGTGCCAGCAGCTCAGGACAGTTTTCCTACGAGCAGTACTTC. Protein product: CASSSGQFSYEQYF.

This clonotype has a count of ten or more. The chain combines TRBV29-1 with TRBJ2-5, with D tentatively TRBD2 (6 bases). The CDR3 runs to 13 residues. Germline V lookup: CDR1 SQVTM, CDR2 ANQGSEA. V lost 3 bases and J 14 bases, leaving 22 bases between the germline ends. CDR3 residues: CSVDGTGLTNIYF. As DNA, the CDR3 is TGCAGCGTTGATGGGACGGGACTTACGAATATTTACTTC.

The chain combines TRBV7-3 with TRBJ2-7; 9 nucleotides line up with TRBD1. The trim removed 3 bases at V and 4 bases at J, leaving 7 bases unmatched. CDR3 length: 15 amino acids. The germline gives CDR1 SGHTA, CDR2 FQGTGA. The CDR3: CASSLGQGYPYEQYF. CDR3 nucleotide sequence: TGTGCCAGCAGCTTGGGACAGGGTTATCCTTACGAGCAGTACTTC.

This clonotype was counted between two and nine times. The chain has TRBV7-2 and TRBJ2-3; no reliable D call. This CDR3 is built from 15 residues. The V gene's germline CDR1 is SGHTA and CDR2 FQGNSA. V lost 5 bases and J lost 2, with 14 bases in between. The CDR3 DNA follows: TGTGCCAGCAGCGAACGCCGCTCTTTCACAGATACGCAGTATTTT. This sequence encodes CASSERRSFTDTQYF.

The rearrangement joins TRBV27 to TRBJ2-3; unclear D gene. With 3 bases removed from V and 5 bases from J, the gap between germline ends came to 9 bases. The CDR3 totals 13 residues. Germline loops: CDR1 MNHEY, CDR2 SMNVEV (reference sequence). As DNA, the CDR3 is TGTGCCAGCAGTTTCGCCGTCTTAGATACGCAGTATTTT. Protein: CASSFAVLDTQYF.

This clonotype was counted only a few times. The chain is built from TRBV9 and TRBJ2-7; 10 nucleotides agree with TRBD2. Trimming took 3 bases from V and 6 from J; bases not matched to a gene: 3. Germline-derived CDR1 and CDR2 are SGDLS and YYNGEE. This CDR3 region has 13 residues. The CDR3 DNA follows: TGTGCCAGCAGCGATGGGACTAGCGTCGAGCAGTACTTC. Amino acid sequence: CASSDGTSVEQYF.

The chain carries TRBV6-1 and TRBJ1-6, with 7 nucleotides matching TRBD1. Germline V lookup: CDR1 MNHNS, CDR2 SASEGT. The trim removed 5 bases at V and 6 bases at J, leaving 19 bases unmatched. There are 19 residues in the CDR3. This CDR3 reads CASSRGGGRGSLGNSPLHF. CDR3 coding DNA: TGTGCCAGCAGTCGGGGAGGAGGCAGGGGGTCTTTGGGTAATTCACCCCTCCACTTT.

The sample holds many counts of this clonotype. The J gene is TRBJ1-4, the V gene TRBV15, with D tentatively TRBD1 (6 bases). Trimming stripped 1 base from V and 5 bases from J, with 8 bases between. This CDR3 is built from 14 residues. CDR1 is LNHNV and CDR2 is YYDKDF in the germline V gene (reference sequence). The CDR3 region is CATSRVRGNEKLFF. CDR3 DNA: TGTGCCACCAGCAGAGTAAGGGGGAATGAAAAACTGTTTTTT.

The V gene is TRBV29-1, the J gene TRBJ2-3, with 13 nucleotides matching TRBD2. Germline lookup yields CDR1 SQVTM and CDR2 ANQGSEA. Losses at the gene ends were 3 bases for V and 2 bases for J; bases not matched to a gene: 8. The CDR3 runs to 17 residues. The CDR3 sequence is CSVDPGLAGSLTDTQYF. In DNA, the CDR3 is TGCAGCGTTGACCCGGGACTAGCGGGATCGCTCACAGATACGCAGTATTTT.

This rearrangement joins TRBV7-9 to TRBJ2-2; possible D gene TRBD2, 5 bases. The germline V and J ends were trimmed by 1 base and 2 bases, with 8 bases remaining between them. The germline gives CDR1 SEHNR, CDR2 FQNEAQ (reference sequence). The CDR3 has 15 amino acids. Written as DNA, the CDR3 is TGTGCCAGCAGCTTAGTTGAGGGCAACACCGGGGAGCTGTTTTTT. It yields the protein CASSLVEGNTGELFF.

The chain employs TRBV9 and TRBJ2-6; D gene ambiguous. The V gene's germline CDR1 is SGDLS and CDR2 YYNGEE. Trimming removed 0 bases from V and 4 bases from J, with 14 bases in between. The CDR3 extends over 17 amino acids. The chain's CDR3 is CASSVASGLEGANVLTF. In DNA form, the CDR3 reads TGTGCCAGCAGCGTAGCTTCGGGCTTGGAGGGGGCCAACGTCCTGACTTTC.

The CDR3 here is CASSPGVAGASTDTQYF. The CDR3 coding sequence is TGTGCCAGCAGCCCTGGGGTAGCGGGTGCTAGCACAGATACGCAGTATTTT. The chain employs TRBV3-1 and TRBJ2-3; 7 positions agree with TRBD2. Germline lookup yields CDR1 LGHDT and CDR2 YNNKEL (reference sequence). The CDR3 length is 17 residues. J lost 0 bases, V lost 4 bases, and 10 bases had no gene match.

This clonotype was seen ten or more times. CDR3 DNA sequence: TGTGCCAGCAGTCGAGGCGGACCCCAAGAGACCCAGTACTTC. Its protein product is CASSRGGPQETQYF. The chain uses TRBV27 and TRBJ2-5; D call uncertain. CDR1 MNHEY and CDR2 SMNVEV come from the germline V gene (reference sequence). CDR3 length equals 14 residues. V dropped 5 bases and J dropped 1 base, with 11 bases sitting between them.

V is TRBV29-1 and J is TRBJ2-7; 14 positions match TRBD2. Germline V gene lookup returns CDR1 SQVTM and CDR2 ANQGSEA. The CDR3 has 15 amino acids. The J segment lost 2 bases and the V segment lost 4 bases, leaving 4 bases of the junction unmatched. The CDR3 spells CSVGGGLAGAYEQYF. The CDR3 DNA follows: TGCAGCGTTGGGGGGGGACTAGCGGGGGCCTACGAGCAGTACTTC.

The chain carries TRBV4-3 and TRBJ1-5; D remains unclear. The CDR3 totals 14 residues. Germline assignment: CDR1 LGHNA and CDR2 YSLEER. Trimming shortened V by 6 bases and J by 6 bases, and 15 bases separated the two germline ends. DNA for the CDR3: TGCGCCAGCAGTCCCGAACTGGGTCGTCAGCCCCAGCATTTT. As protein: CASSPELGRQPQHF.